These 14 T cell receptor beta chains share one sample of origin, sequenced in a study of memory CD4+ T cells and cytomegalovirus serostatus. Here immunoSEQ multiplex PCR was the method, and the copy in TCRdb shows in-frame clones only, minus some. The sample records around 50,000 clones, about 73% being singletons. Single viable CD3+CD4+CD8-CD45RO+ cells were sorted as the memory CD4+ T cells. Sequencing was performed on memory CD4+ T cells from blood. These receptors were collected from an adult in good health and CMV-seronegative.

The chain links TRBV5-4 to TRBJ2-7; D perhaps matches TRBD2 (6 bases). The CDR3 sequence is 16 residues long. The germline gives CDR1 SGHNT, CDR2 YYREEE (reference sequence). The ends were cut back, 4 bases at V and 0 bases at J, with 17 bases in the middle. CDR3 amino acids: CASSPTGGRPSYEQYF. CDR3 bases: TGTGCCAGCAGCCCGACTGGTGGGAGGCCCTCCTACGAGCAGTACTTC. Together with reference TRBV5-4 and TRBJ2-7, the CDR3 gives the full variable domain: ETGVTQSPTHLIKTRGQQVTLRCSSQSGHNTVSWYQQALGQGPQFIFQYYREEENGRGNFPPRFSGLQFPNYSSELNVNALELDDSALYLCASSPTGGRPSYEQYFGPGTRLTVT.

V gene TRBV6-5 combines with J gene TRBJ2-3; unclear D gene. The germline V gene encodes CDR1 MNHEY and CDR2 SVGAGI. Trimming took 5 bases from V and 6 from J, leaving 3 bases between them. This CDR3 comprises 10 residues. The CDR3 DNA sequence: TGTGCCAGCAGTCCTGATACGCAGTATTTT. Its protein is CASSPDTQYF.

The gene calls are TRBV25-1 and TRBJ1-1; D is unclear. Germline V CDR1 and CDR2: MGHDK, SYGVNS. The CDR3 spans 13 residues. The ends were cut back, 5 bases at V and 2 bases at J, with 9 bases in the middle. The CDR3: CASSPVSNTEAFF. The CDR3 nucleotides are TGTGCCAGCAGTCCGGTCAGCAACACTGAAGCTTTCTTT.

The rearrangement uses TRBV10-2 and TRBJ1-5, with TRBD1 matching over 9 bases. The CDR3 runs to 16 residues. Unmatched junction bases numbered 7, after V lost 3 bases and J lost 4 bases. Germline CDR1 reads WSHSY; CDR2 reads SAAADI. This CDR3 is CASSDGTGLRNQPQHF. DNA of the CDR3: TGCGCCAGCAGTGACGGGACAGGGTTGAGGAATCAGCCCCAGCATTTT.

The chain employs TRBV6-1 and TRBJ1-2, with 7 bases aligning to TRBD1. This CDR3 region has 15 residues. The germline V gene encodes CDR1 MNHNS and CDR2 SASEGT. After removal of 6 bases from V and 2 bases from J, the junction contained 9 bases not matched to a gene. CDR3 in amino acids: CASRDPGQRNYGYTF. CDR3 DNA sequence: TGTGCCAGCAGAGACCCGGGACAGAGAAACTATGGCTACACCTTC.

The chain employs TRBV5-6 and TRBJ1-5; no clear D. CDR1 and CDR2 (germline): SGHDT, YYEEEE. CDR3 size: 15 residues. V was shortened by 4 bases and J by 0 bases, with 11 bases between the two germline ends. CDR3 nucleotide sequence: TGTGCCAGCAGCAGCAGGAGTTATAGCAATCAGCCCCAGCATTTT. Residues: CASSSRSYSNQPQHF.

This chain links TRBV28 with TRBJ1-3; D unclear. The CDR3 is 12 amino acids. Germline V gene data show CDR1 as MDHEN and CDR2 as SYDVKM. Trimming took off 11 bases at V and 0 bases at J, with 8 bases between the two ends. This CDR3 is CAAEGSGNTIYF. CDR3 in DNA: TGTGCCGCAGAGGGCTCTGGAAACACCATATATTTT.

The sample holds one count of this clone. This chain connects TRBV19 to TRBJ1-1; no clear D. The CDR3 totals 10 residues. The germline V gene encodes CDR1 LNHDA and CDR2 SQIVND (reference sequence). The germline V and J ends were trimmed by 9 bases and 2 bases, with 4 bases remaining between them. The CDR3 is CASPNTEAFF. DNA of the CDR3: TGTGCCAGCCCTAACACTGAAGCTTTCTTT. Using reference TRBV19 and TRBJ1-1 for the parts outside the CDR3, the full variable domain is DGGITQSPKYLFRKEGQNVTLSCEQNLNHDAMYWYRQDPGQGLRLIYYSQIVNDFQKGDIAEGYSVSREKKESFPLTVTSAQKNPTAFYLCASPNTEAFFGQGTRLTVV.

V is TRBV19 and J is TRBJ1-1; D call uncertain. CDR3 length: 15 residues. V lost 5 bases and J lost 3, with 16 bases in between. Germline-derived CDR1 and CDR2 are LNHDA and SQIVND (reference sequence). The CDR3 sequence is CASSPGAVGHTEAFF. CDR3 nucleotides: TGTGCCAGTAGTCCCGGAGCGGTAGGGCACACTGAAGCTTTCTTT.

V and J are TRBV28 and TRBJ1-3; 7 bases are shared with TRBD1. V lost 8 bases and J lost 0; bases outside the gene matches: 13. The V gene's germline CDR1 is MDHEN and CDR2 SYDVKM. The CDR3 is made up of 17 amino acids. CDR3 residues: CASLRRTGGNSGNTIYF. As DNA, the CDR3 is TGTGCCAGCCTAAGGAGGACAGGTGGAAACTCTGGAAACACCATATATTTT. The full variable domain, with the rest looked up from reference TRBV28 and TRBJ1-3, is DVKVTQSSRYLVKRTGEKVFLECVQDMDHENMFWYRQDPGLGLRLIYFSYDVKMKEKGDIPEGYSVSREKKERFSLILESASTNQTSMYLCASLRRTGGNSGNTIYFGEGSWLTVV.

The gene calls are TRBV27 and TRBJ2-7, with D perhaps TRBD1 or TRBD2 (5 bases each). The CDR3 has 15 amino acids. Trimming removed 3 bases at V and 2 bases at J, with 14 bases between. CDR1 and CDR2 (germline): MNHEY, SMNVEV (reference sequence). The CDR3 reads CASSFSRDGAYEQYF. In DNA, the CDR3 is TGTGCCAGCAGTTTTTCTCGGGACGGGGCCTACGAGCAGTACTTC.

V gene TRBV27 combines with J gene TRBJ1-4; tentative D call: TRBD1 (5 bases). The V end lost 2 bases, the J end lost 12 bases, and 19 bases lay between the germline ends. Germline values: CDR1 MNHEY, CDR2 SMNVEV (reference sequence). This CDR3 has 15 amino acids. This chain's CDR3 is CASSLGGRGSRELFF. CDR3 DNA: TGTGCCAGCAGTTTAGGTGGTCGGGGGAGTAGGGAACTGTTTTTT.

The gene calls are TRBV4-2 and TRBJ2-1; D unclear. This CDR3 has 13 amino acids. Trimming took off 0 bases at V and 15 bases at J, with 15 bases between the two ends. CDR1 and CDR2 (germline): LGHNA, YNFKEQ. The CDR3 protein is CASSQDFGIPLFF. Here the CDR3 DNA reads TGTGCCAGCAGCCAAGATTTTGGGATCCCTTTGTTCTTC.

This clone was recorded once. The genes are TRBV7-3 and TRBJ2-3, with D possibly matching TRBD1 (6 bases). Per germline, CDR1 SGHTA and CDR2 FQGTGA. The CDR3 contains 16 residues. V lost 8 bases and J 4 bases, leaving 22 bases between the germline ends. The CDR3 protein is CASYPSPQTGADTQYF. CDR3 in DNA: TGTGCCAGCTACCCATCCCCCCAGACAGGCGCAGATACGCAGTATTTT.